These 14 T cell receptor beta chains were all obtained from the same sample, sequenced in a study of Ad26.COV2.S vaccination and SARS-CoV-2 variants. Clones were sequenced by immunoSEQ multiplex PCR, and TCRdb holds only the in-frame ones, with some missing. The top ten hold around 13% of the sample, which has about 480,000 clones, roughly nine tenths seen once. Regarding treatment: about 20 received Ad26.COV2.S at low or high dose, single or two shots; roughly 5 received placebo; per-sample allocation not given. The investigators took samples on day 63 after the first vaccine or placebo injection. The source was peripheral blood, collected in a trial of Ad26.COV2.S vaccine versus placebo. The receptors come from a person aged 18-60 years who received the Ad26.COV2.S COVID-19 vaccine or a placebo.

This clone was seen a single time. The J gene is TRBJ2-1, the V gene TRBV7-9; D is unresolved. V was clipped by 4 bases and J by 10 bases, with 14 bases between them. There are 13 residues in the CDR3. Germline-derived CDR1 and CDR2 are SEHNR and FQNEAQ (reference sequence). This CDR3 is CASSSAVLKEQFF. CDR3 coding DNA: TGTGCCAGCAGCTCCGCGGTTTTAAAGGAGCAGTTCTTC.

This clone appeared once. The V gene is TRBV10-3, the J gene TRBJ1-2; the D is unclear. This CDR3 is built from 14 residues. The germline V gene has CDR1 ENHRY and CDR2 SYGVKD. The germline V and J ends were trimmed by 2 bases and 8 bases, with 15 bases remaining between them. In nucleotides, the CDR3 is TGTGCCATCAGTGAGAGGAGCGGTGTATACGGCTACACCTTC. Translation gives CAISERSGVYGYTF.

The V and J genes are TRBV7-2 and TRBJ1-1; TRBD1 matches 7 bases. There are 14 residues in the CDR3. The J segment lost 5 bases and the V segment lost 6 bases, leaving 9 bases of the junction unmatched. Germline-derived CDR1 and CDR2 are SGHTA and FQGNSA. The CDR3 DNA sequence: TGTGCCAGCAGATTTACAGGGGAAGGAACTGAAGCTTTCTTT. Protein sequence: CASRFTGEGTEAFF.

The chain employs TRBV29-1 and TRBJ1-1; tentative D call: TRBD1 (5 bases). CDR1 is SQVTM, CDR2 ANQGSEA, per germline. The CDR3 contains 13 residues. Trimming stripped 1 base from V and 7 bases from J, with 13 bases between. The CDR3 loop reads CSVEAPLRGEAFF. The CDR3 DNA reads TGCAGCGTTGAAGCCCCATTAAGGGGTGAAGCTTTCTTT.

The rearrangement uses TRBV3-1 (or the pseudogene TRBV3-2) and TRBJ2-7; a possible D gene is TRBD1 (7 bases). CDR1 and CDR2 from the germline V gene are LGHDT and YNNKEL (reference sequence). The ends were cut back, 5 bases at V and 4 bases at J, with 18 bases in the middle. The CDR3 consists of 15 residues. The CDR3 here is CASSDRGGGSYEQYF. Written as DNA, the CDR3 is TGTGCCAGCAGCGACCGAGGAGGGGGCTCGTACGAGCAGTACTTC.

This clone was observed a single time. J is TRBJ1-5 and V is TRBV6-5, with D hard to call. Trimming pared 5 bases from V and 9 bases from J, leaving 14 bases between. CDR3 size: 13 residues. Germline V CDR1 and CDR2: MNHEY, SVGAGI. CDR3 DNA sequence: TGTGCCAGCAGTACCCCCGGGCGGGCGCCCCAGCATTTT. It encodes CASSTPGRAPQHF.

This chain joins TRBV5-4 and TRBJ1-3, with D maybe TRBD1 (6 bases). With 3 bases removed from V and 0 bases from J, the gap between germline ends came to 13 bases. CDR3 length: 16 amino acids. The V gene's germline CDR1 is SGHNT and CDR2 YYREEE (reference sequence). The DNA of the CDR3 is TGTGCCAGCAGCTCAGAGGGGGTCCGCTCTGGAAACACCATATATTTT. Its translation is CASSSEGVRSGNTIYF.

The gene calls are TRBV11-2 and TRBJ2-3; the D gene is possibly TRBD1 (6 bases). The germline V gene has CDR1 SGHAT and CDR2 FQNNGV. The CDR3 extends over 16 amino acids. The V and J ends lost 3 bases and 1 base respectively, with 14 bases between them. The CDR3 is CASSFGGPTRTDTQYF. CDR3 nucleotides: TGTGCCAGCAGCTTTGGGGGCCCCACCCGCACAGATACGCAGTATTTT.

In regard to this clone: Germline and junction disagree at one end, which may indicate a read error. This chain uses TRBV6-2 or TRBV6-3 with TRBJ2-1; the D gene is possibly TRBD2 (7 bases). CDR3 length equals 17 residues. The V gene's germline CDR1 is MNHEY and CDR2 SVGEGT. CDR3 residues: CASSYSTIRGADNEQFF. Here the CDR3 DNA reads TGTGCCAGCAGCTACTCCACAATCCGGGGGGCTGACAATGAGCAGTTCTTC.

The chain employs TRBV6-4 and TRBJ2-3; unclear D gene. This CDR3 spans 13 amino acids. The germline CDR1 and CDR2 sequences are MRHNA and SNTAGT. V lost 1 base and J 8 bases, leaving 10 bases between the germline ends. The chain's CDR3 is CASSDLIHSTQYF. The CDR3 DNA is TGTGCCAGCAGTGACTTAATACATTCTACGCAGTATTTT.

V and J are TRBV4-3 and TRBJ1-1; possibly TRBD1 for D (6 bases). V was clipped by 4 bases and J by 6 bases, with 24 bases between them. There are 17 residues in the CDR3. Looked up from germline, CDR1 is LGHNA and CDR2 is YSLEER. Here the CDR3 DNA reads TGCGCCAGCAGCCCCAGGGGTGGTGCAGGTCAGGGTGCTGAAGCTTTCTTT. Its protein is CASSPRGGAGQGAEAFF.

The V call is TRBV29-1, the J call TRBJ2-3; TRBD2 might be the D (6 bases). There are 14 residues in the CDR3. Germline values: CDR1 SQVTM, CDR2 ANQGSEA. CDR3 amino acids: CSYARSGSTDTQYF. The CDR3 DNA is TGCAGTTACGCGCGTAGCGGCAGCACAGATACGCAGTATTTT.

This chain joins TRBV23-1 and TRBJ2-6; D is uncertain. TRBV23-1 qualifies as an ORF whose function is uncertain. V lost 0 bases, J lost 0 bases, and 12 bases lay in between. The CDR3 length is 18 residues. The CDR3 DNA follows: TGCGCCAGCAGTCAATCGGGGAACGGAGACTCTGGGGCCAACGTCCTGACTTTC. It specifies CASSQSGNGDSGANVLTF.

The chain has TRBV19 and TRBJ1-2; D remains unclear. V was clipped by 5 bases and J by 0 bases, with 13 bases between them. CDR3 length: 15 residues. Per germline, CDR1 LNHDA and CDR2 SQIVND (reference sequence). CDR3 coding DNA: TGTGCCAGTAGTCCGGATGGAGAACCTAACTATGGCTACACCTTC. Translated: CASSPDGEPNYGYTF. Looking up the rest from reference TRBV19 and TRBJ1-2 gives the full variable domain: DGGITQSPKYLFRKEGQNVTLSCEQNLNHDAMYWYRQDPGQGLRLIYYSQIVNDFQKGDIAEGYSVSREKKESFPLTVTSAQKNPTAFYLCASSPDGEPNYGYTFGSGTRLTVV.